Only a few counts were recorded for the clone carrying this TCR beta chain. The V gene lost 3 bases and the J gene lost 5 bases, with 10 bases spanning the gap. The CDR3 has 13 residues. The germline V gene encodes CDR1 SEHNR and CDR2 FQNEAQ (reference sequence). These data are taken from a study of T cells in Graves' hyperthyroidism and ophthalmopathy. The CDR3 regions of TCR beta were amplified from RNA transcripts. The TCR CDR3 was amplified in a first-round RT-PCR using the HTBI primer set. TCRdb reprocessed the multiplex PCR reads via MiXCR and lists one record per CDR3 protein. Of around 540,000 distinct CDR3 sequences detected, 16% appear once; the ten largest clones hold 25% to 35%.

The V gene is TRBV7-9, the J gene TRBJ1-1, with TRBD1 as a possible D gene (6 bases). Sequences were obtained from blood. The TCR was taken from a woman in her 30s with Graves' ophthalmopathy. The CDR3 coding sequence is TGTGCCAGCAGCTTGTCGGGGGCTACTGAAGCTTTCTTT. Protein sequence: CASSLSGATEAFF.